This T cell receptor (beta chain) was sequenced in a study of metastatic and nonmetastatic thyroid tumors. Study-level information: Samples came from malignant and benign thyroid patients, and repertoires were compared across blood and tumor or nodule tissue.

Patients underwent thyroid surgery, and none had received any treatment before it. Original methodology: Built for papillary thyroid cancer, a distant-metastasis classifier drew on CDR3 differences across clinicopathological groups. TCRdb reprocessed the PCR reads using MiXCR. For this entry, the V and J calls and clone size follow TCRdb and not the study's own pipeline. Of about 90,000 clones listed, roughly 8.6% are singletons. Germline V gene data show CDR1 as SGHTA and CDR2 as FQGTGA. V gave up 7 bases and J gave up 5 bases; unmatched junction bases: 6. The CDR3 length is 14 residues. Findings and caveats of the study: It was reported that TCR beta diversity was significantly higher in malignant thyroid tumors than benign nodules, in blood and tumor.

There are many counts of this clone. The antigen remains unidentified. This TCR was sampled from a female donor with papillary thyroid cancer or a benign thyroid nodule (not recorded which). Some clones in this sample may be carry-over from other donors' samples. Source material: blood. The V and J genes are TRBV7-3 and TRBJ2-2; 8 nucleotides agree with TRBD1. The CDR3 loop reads CASTGQGRTGELFF. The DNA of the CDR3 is TGTGCCAGCACCGGACAGGGAAGAACCGGGGAGCTGTTTTTT. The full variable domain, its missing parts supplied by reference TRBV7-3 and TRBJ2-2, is GAGVSQTPSNKVTEKGKYVELRCDPISGHTALYWYRQSLGQGPEFLIYFQGTGAADDSGLPNDRFFAVRPEGSVSTLKIQRTERGDSAVYLCASTGQGRTGELFFGEGSRLTVL.